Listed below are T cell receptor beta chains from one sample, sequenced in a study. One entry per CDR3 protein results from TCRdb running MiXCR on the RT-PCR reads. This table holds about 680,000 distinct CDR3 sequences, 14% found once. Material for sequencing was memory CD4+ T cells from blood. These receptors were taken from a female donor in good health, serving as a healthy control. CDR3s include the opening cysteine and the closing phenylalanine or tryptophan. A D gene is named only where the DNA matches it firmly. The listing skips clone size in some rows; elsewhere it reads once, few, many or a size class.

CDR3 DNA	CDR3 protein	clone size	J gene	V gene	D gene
TGTGCCAGCAGCCCCGACCTCGGAAGATACGAGCAGTACTTC	CASSPDLGRYEQYF	many	TRBJ2-7	TRBV5-5	NA
TGCGCCAGCAGCCACGGACAGGGGTATTCACCCCTCCACTTT	CASSHGQGYSPLHF	many	TRBJ1-6	TRBV5-1	TRBD1
TGTGCCAGCAGTTCCGCCCAGGGGGTCCTCTACGAGCAGTACTTC	CASSSAQGVLYEQYF	many	TRBJ2-7	TRBV6-5	TRBD1
TGTGCCAGCAGTGAAAGCGAAACAGCCTTTGGTGGCTACACCTTC	CASSESETAFGGYTF	NA	TRBJ1-2	TRBV6-1	NA
TGCAGTGCTAGAGATCAGACTAGCGGGTCCTACAATGAGCAGTTCTTC	CSARDQTSGSYNEQFF	few	TRBJ2-1	TRBV20-1	TRBD2
TGCGCCAGCAGCCGAGAGGACGGAGATACGCAGTATTTT	CASSREDGDTQYF	many	TRBJ2-3	TRBV5-1	NA
TGTGCCATCAGTAAGCGGGAGAGTGAAGAGACCCAGTACTTC	CAISKRESEETQYF	NA	TRBJ2-5	TRBV10-3	TRBD2
TGTGCCAGCACCGAAGGCAGGGGAGGGGAAAAACTGTTTTTT	CASTEGRGGEKLFF	NA	TRBJ1-4	TRBV7-2	NA
TGTGCCTGGGACGGATCTGGGGCCAACGTCCTGACTTTC	CAWDGSGANVLTF	NA	TRBJ2-6	TRBV30	NA
TGCGCCAGCAGCTCCCCAACAGGGGGCGATGGTGAAAAACTGTTTTTT	CASSSPTGGDGEKLFF	NA	TRBJ1-4	TRBV5-1	TRBD1
TGTGCCAGCAACAGGGCAGATAATTCACCCCTCCACTTT	CASNRADNSPLHF	NA	TRBJ1-6	TRBV2	NA
TGTGCCAGCAGCCAAGTGGATTCTGAGACCCAGTACTTC	CASSQVDSETQYF	NA	TRBJ2-5	TRBV3-1	NA
TGTGCCAGCAGCTTTCCGACAGGGCGGCTTGGTGGGGAGCTGTTTTTT	CASSFPTGRLGGELFF	many	TRBJ2-2	TRBV11-2	TRBD1
TGCAGTGCAAGAGGCAGCTTAGGTGTTACAGGGGCAGGGGGCTACACCTTC	CSARGSLGVTGAGGYTF	NA	TRBJ1-2	TRBV20-1	TRBD1
TGCAGTGCCGACGGGAGGGAGACCCAGTACTTC	CSADGRETQYF	few	TRBJ2-5	TRBV20-1	TRBD2
TGTGCCAGCAGCCAAGGTGCTAGCGAGGGCCGGGAGCTGTTTTTT	CASSQGASEGRELFF	few	TRBJ2-2	TRBV4-2	NA
TGTGCCAGCAGTTCCTTAGCGGGAGGTGGCACAGATACGCAGTATTTT	CASSSLAGGGTDTQYF	many	TRBJ2-3	TRBV11-1	TRBD2
TGCAGTGCTAGTGCCAGCGGGAGACCCACAGATACGCAGTATTTT	CSASASGRPTDTQYF	NA	TRBJ2-3	TRBV20-1	TRBD2
TGTGCCAGCAGTGACGGGGGATTCAGCACAGATACGCAGTATTTT	CASSDGGFSTDTQYF	NA	TRBJ2-3	TRBV6-4	NA
TGCAGTGCTCAGCCGCGGCTAGCGGGAGGGCCCGACGGGGAGCTGTTTTTT	CSAQPRLAGGPDGELFF	NA	TRBJ2-2	TRBV20-1	TRBD2
TGTGCCAGCAGTAGGGGACTAAGGGGGTCGGATACGCAGTATTTT	CASSRGLRGSDTQYF	few	TRBJ2-3	TRBV6-5	NA
TGTGCCACCAGCACCTCCAGGTTGAAGTACAATGAGCAGTTCTTC	CATSTSRLKYNEQFF	NA	TRBJ2-1	TRBV15	NA
TGTGCCAGCAGCCAACTAGGCGGGAGTATCTACAATGAGCAGTTCTTC	CASSQLGGSIYNEQFF	many	TRBJ2-1	TRBV4-2	TRBD2
TGTGCCAGCAGCCCGGGGGCCATAACAGATACGCAGTATTTT	CASSPGAITDTQYF	few	TRBJ2-3	TRBV7-2	NA
TGCGCCAGCAGCTTGGTGAACACCGGGGAGCTGTTTTTT	CASSLVNTGELFF	many	TRBJ2-2	TRBV27	NA
TGTGCCAGCAGTTCCCCCAGGACTAGCGGGAGGGCCGGAGAGCAGTACTTC	CASSSPRTSGRAGEQYF	few	TRBJ2-7	TRBV6-7	TRBD2
TGTGCCAGCAGCCGCTGGACGGTGGGTTACGAGCAGTACTTC	CASSRWTVGYEQYF	NA	TRBJ2-7	TRBV5-6	NA
TGCAGTGCTAGGCGACCGGGCCTCCTCCAAGAGACCCAGTACTTC	CSARRPGLLQETQYF	many	TRBJ2-5	TRBV20-1	NA
TGCGCCAGCAGCTTGAGGTCGGGGCAGAGCAATTCACCCCTCCACTTT	CASSLRSGQSNSPLHF	many	TRBJ1-6	TRBV5-1	NA
TGTGCCAGAGATTTACCTTTAAGCTCCTACGAGCAGTACTTC	CARDLPLSSYEQYF	NA	TRBJ2-7	TRBV6-4	NA
TGTGCCAGCAGTTCAGCTAGCGGGAGGCATACGCAGTATTTT	CASSSASGRHTQYF	few	TRBJ2-3	TRBV27	TRBD2
TGTGCCAGCAGCTTGGACCCCCGTTTTCAAGAGACCCAGTACTTC	CASSLDPRFQETQYF	few	TRBJ2-5	TRBV7-2	NA
TGCAGTGCTAGACTTTCCGGGAGGGGGTTCGACAATGAGCAGTTCTTC	CSARLSGRGFDNEQFF	few	TRBJ2-1	TRBV20-1	TRBD2
TGTGCCAGCAGAAAAGGGGGGGCGTCTAACTATGGCTACACCTTC	CASRKGGASNYGYTF	many	TRBJ1-2	TRBV6-5	NA
TGTGCCATCAGTGTGGGAGCCAGGGACGAGCAGTACTTC	CAISVGARDEQYF	many	TRBJ2-7	TRBV10-3	NA